The sequence of this TCR beta chain was determined in a study of blood T cell repertoires in COVID-19. Measured with immunoSEQ multiplex PCR; TCRdb has only the in-frame clones, and not every one. The sample records roughly 260,000 clones, about nine tenths being singletons. The sample comprised PBMCs or T cells enriched from blood (not recorded which). The sequence was collected from a young woman with acute COVID-19.

CDR3 amino acids: CASTVIQGRKETQYF. CDR3 DNA: TGTGCCAGCACGGTGATACAGGGGAGGAAAGAGACCCAGTACTTC. J is TRBJ2-5 and V is TRBV25-1, with a possible D match to TRBD1 (7 bases). V lost 7 bases, J lost 3 bases, and 18 bases lay in between. Germline V gives CDR1 MGHDK, CDR2 SYGVNS. The CDR3 sequence is 15 residues long.